Listed below are T cell receptor beta chains from one sample, sequenced in a study of OX40 agonist ivuxolimab in advanced cancers. TCRdb's table, derived via immunoSEQ multiplex PCR, lists solely in-frame clones and lacks some. The data show some 90,000 clones, 70% to 90% seen once. Sequencing used CD4+ or CD8+ T cells sorted from blood, obtained in a trial of the OX40 agonist ivuxolimab. These receptors came from an adult with an advanced solid tumor such as melanoma, head and neck, liver or kidney cancer. Each CDR3 is given without its conserved first and last residue. Clone size, where shown, is once, few, many, or a class for clones that have expanded.

length | J | V | size | CDR3
14 | TRBJ1-4 | TRBV10-3 | - | AISEGGMKANEKLF
14 | TRBJ2-7 | TRBV5-4 | - | ASSPPHSGSIYEQY
12 | TRBJ1-2 | TRBV6-5 | - | ASSTDRVNYGYT
10 | TRBJ1-2 | TRBV28 | - | ASYSAGEGYT
13 | TRBJ2-1 | TRBV5-1 | - | ASSLGGARDNEQF
14 | TRBJ1-5 | TRBV19 | - | ASKPRGGIGNQPQH
13 | TRBJ2-2 | TRBV5-1 | - | ASSFGLLNTGELF
12 | TRBJ1-5 | TRBV7-2 | - | ASSLAVRHQPQH
13 | TRBJ1-2 | TRBV15 | - | ATSRAAGGNYGYT
14 | TRBJ2-3 | TRBV5-1 | few | ASSLVGGSTTDTQY
14 | TRBJ1-2 | TRBV2 | - | ASTRTGGIANYGYT
10 | TRBJ2-3 | TRBV9 | - | ASSSWTDTQY
13 | TRBJ2-4 | TRBV7-2 | - | ASTSDPIAKNIQY
10 | TRBJ1-2 | TRBV23-1 | - | ASSLTVDGYT
13 | TRBJ2-2 | TRBV19 | - | ASSTGQGAIGELF
12 | TRBJ1-2 | TRBV30 | - | AWSMWAANYGYT
13 | TRBJ2-5 | TRBV19 | once | ASSIPSGAQETQY
13 | TRBJ2-5 | TRBV9 | - | ASSAPTGGFETQY
12 | TRBJ1-1 | TRBV28 | - | ASSTPGDITEAF
10 | TRBJ1-1 | TRBV11-1 | - | ASSLDGAEAF
13 | TRBJ2-2 | TRBV14 | - | ASSRDRANTGELF
13 | TRBJ2-7 | TRBV19 | once | ASRSGTSVTYEQY
12 | TRBJ1-1 | TRBV5-1 | - | ASRPDRSNTEAF
12 | TRBJ2-5 | TRBV29-1 | - | SVGRQGNWETQY
13 | TRBJ2-1 | TRBV5-1 | - | ASSLGGLAGGEQF
9 | TRBJ2-3 | TRBV10-3 | few | AIGSADTQY
10 | TRBJ1-1 | TRBV29-1 | few | SVEGRGTEAF
10 | TRBJ1-1 | TRBV11-2 | - | ASSFYIPEAF
13 | TRBJ2-3 | TRBV5-1 | - | ASSPGTGSTDTQY
16 | TRBJ1-1 | TRBV18 | - | ASSPIGQGGGSNTEAF
11 | TRBJ2-1 | TRBV29-1 | - | SVRTGSYNEQF
13 | TRBJ2-1 | TRBV9 | - | ASVPGLDIFNEQF
11 | TRBJ1-2 | TRBV7-8 | - | ASSPRTAYGYT
12 | TRBJ1-2 | TRBV5-5 | - | ASSWTGGSDGYT
13 | TRBJ1-5 | TRBV5-1 | once | ASSLGGEGNQPQH
12 | TRBJ1-1 | TRBV6-1 | - | ASSITAMNTEAF
11 | TRBJ2-7 | TRBV7-3 | - | ASSPAFGGEQY
11 | TRBJ2-7 | TRBV10-1 | - | ASSEVGYYEQY
12 | TRBJ1-2 | TRBV23-1 | - | ASSQYIRGYGYT
12 | TRBJ1-2 | TRBV19 | - | ASSIQAENYGYT
13 | TRBJ2-7 | TRBV10-2 | - | ASTGVLAFIYEQY
14 | TRBJ2-1 | TRBV7-3 | - | ASSLTLTSSYNEQF
12 | TRBJ2-3 | TRBV10-2 | - | ASRVDSGTDTQY
13 | TRBJ1-1 | TRBV6-5 | - | ASSYSEKSGTEAF
13 | TRBJ2-1 | TRBV11-1 | - | ASSLQGTGGYEQF